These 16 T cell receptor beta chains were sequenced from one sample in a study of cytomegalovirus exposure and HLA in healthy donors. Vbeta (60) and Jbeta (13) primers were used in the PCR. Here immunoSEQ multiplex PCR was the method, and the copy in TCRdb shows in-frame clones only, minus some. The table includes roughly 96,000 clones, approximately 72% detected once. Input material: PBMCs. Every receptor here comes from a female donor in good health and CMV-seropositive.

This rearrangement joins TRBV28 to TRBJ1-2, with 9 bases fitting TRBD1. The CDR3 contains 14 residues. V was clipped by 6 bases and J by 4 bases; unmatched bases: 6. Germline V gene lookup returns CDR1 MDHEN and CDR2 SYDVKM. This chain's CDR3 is CASRREGQGYGYTF. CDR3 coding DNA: TGTGCCAGCAGACGGGAGGGACAGGGCTATGGCTACACCTTC.

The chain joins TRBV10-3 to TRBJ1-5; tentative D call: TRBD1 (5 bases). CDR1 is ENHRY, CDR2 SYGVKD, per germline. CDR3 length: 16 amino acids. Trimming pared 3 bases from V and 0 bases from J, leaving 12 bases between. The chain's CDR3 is CAISERPQGSNQPQHF. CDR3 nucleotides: TGTGCCATCAGTGAACGCCCCCAGGGTAGCAATCAGCCCCAGCATTTT.

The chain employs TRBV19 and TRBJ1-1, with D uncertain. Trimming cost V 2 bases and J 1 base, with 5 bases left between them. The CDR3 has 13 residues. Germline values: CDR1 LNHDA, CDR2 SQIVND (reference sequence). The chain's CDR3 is CASSITENTEAFF. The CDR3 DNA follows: TGTGCCAGTAGTATAACAGAGAACACTGAAGCTTTCTTT.

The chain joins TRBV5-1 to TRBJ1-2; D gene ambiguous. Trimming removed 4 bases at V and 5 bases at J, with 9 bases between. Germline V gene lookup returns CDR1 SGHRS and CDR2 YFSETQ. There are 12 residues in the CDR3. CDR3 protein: CASSPLGYGYTF. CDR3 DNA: TGCGCCAGCAGCCCCCTCGGGTATGGCTACACCTTC.

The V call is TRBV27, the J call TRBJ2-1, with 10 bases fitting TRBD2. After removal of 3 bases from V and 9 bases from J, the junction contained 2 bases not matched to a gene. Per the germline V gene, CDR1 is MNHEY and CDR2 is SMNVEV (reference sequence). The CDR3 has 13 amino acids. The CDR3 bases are TGTGCCAGCAGTTTGGGACTAGCGTTTGAGCAGTTCTTC. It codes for CASSLGLAFEQFF.

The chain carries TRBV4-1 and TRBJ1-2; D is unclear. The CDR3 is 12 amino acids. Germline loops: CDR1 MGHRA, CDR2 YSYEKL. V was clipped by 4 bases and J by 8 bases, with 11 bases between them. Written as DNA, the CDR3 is TGCGCCAGCAGCCCCGGCCCGGGAGGCTACACCTTC. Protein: CASSPGPGGYTF.

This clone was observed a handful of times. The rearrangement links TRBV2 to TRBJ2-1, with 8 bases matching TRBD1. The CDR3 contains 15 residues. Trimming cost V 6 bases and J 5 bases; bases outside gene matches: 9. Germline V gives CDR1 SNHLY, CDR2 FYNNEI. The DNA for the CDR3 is TGTGCCAGCAGCGGCTCCCGGGACAGGCACAATGAGCAGTTCTTC. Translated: CASSGSRDRHNEQFF.

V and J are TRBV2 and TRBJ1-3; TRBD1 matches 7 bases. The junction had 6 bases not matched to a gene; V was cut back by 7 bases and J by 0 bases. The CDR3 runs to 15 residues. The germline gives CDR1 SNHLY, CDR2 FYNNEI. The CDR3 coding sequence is TGTGCCAGCACTGGACAGGAAAACTCTGGAAACACCATATATTTT. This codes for CASTGQENSGNTIYF.

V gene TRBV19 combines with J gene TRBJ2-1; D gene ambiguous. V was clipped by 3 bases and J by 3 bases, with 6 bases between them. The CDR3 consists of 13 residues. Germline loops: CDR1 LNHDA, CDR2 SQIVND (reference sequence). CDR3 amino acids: CASSISGYNEQFF. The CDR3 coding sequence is TGTGCCAGTAGTATCTCAGGCTACAATGAGCAGTTCTTC.

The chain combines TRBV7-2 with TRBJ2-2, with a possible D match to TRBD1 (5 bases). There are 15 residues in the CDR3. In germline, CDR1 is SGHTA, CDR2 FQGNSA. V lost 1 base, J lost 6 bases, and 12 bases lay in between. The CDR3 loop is CASSLDQGRAGELFF. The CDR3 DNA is TGTGCCAGCAGCTTAGATCAGGGTAGGGCCGGGGAGCTGTTTTTT. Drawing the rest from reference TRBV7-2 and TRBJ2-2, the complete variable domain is GAGVSQSPSNKVTEKGKDVELRCDPISGHTALYWYRQSLGQGLEFLIYFQGNSAPDKSGLPSDRFSAERTGGSVSTLTIQRTQQEDSAVYLCASSLDQGRAGELFFGEGSRLTVL.

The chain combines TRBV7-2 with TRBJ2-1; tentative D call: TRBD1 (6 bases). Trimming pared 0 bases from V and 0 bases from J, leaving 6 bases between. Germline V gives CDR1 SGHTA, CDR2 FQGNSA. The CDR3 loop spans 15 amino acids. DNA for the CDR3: TGTGCCAGCAGCTTAGCGGGGGCCTCCTACAATGAGCAGTTCTTC. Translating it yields CASSLAGASYNEQFF.

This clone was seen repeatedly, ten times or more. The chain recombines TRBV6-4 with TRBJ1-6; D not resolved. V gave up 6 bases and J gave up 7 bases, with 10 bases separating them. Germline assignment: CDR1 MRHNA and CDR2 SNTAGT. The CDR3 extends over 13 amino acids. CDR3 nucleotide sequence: TGTGCCAGCAGCGAGGGCGAGAATTCACCCCTCCACTTT. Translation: CASSEGENSPLHF.

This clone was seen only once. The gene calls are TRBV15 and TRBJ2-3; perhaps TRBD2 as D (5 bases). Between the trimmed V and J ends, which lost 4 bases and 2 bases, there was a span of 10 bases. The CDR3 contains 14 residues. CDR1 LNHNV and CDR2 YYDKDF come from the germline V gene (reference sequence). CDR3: CATSIKRDTDTQYF. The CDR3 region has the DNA TGTGCCACCAGCATTAAACGGGACACAGATACGCAGTATTTT.

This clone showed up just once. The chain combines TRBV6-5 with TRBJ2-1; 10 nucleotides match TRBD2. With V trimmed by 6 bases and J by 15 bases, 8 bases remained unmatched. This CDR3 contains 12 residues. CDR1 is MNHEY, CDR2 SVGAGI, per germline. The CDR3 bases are TGTGCCAGCAGGCAGCGGGAGGGCCCGGGGTTCTTC. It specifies CASRQREGPGFF.

The CDR3 is CASSLVEVMNTEAFF. The DNA for the CDR3 is TGTGCCAGCAGCTTAGTCGAGGTAATGAACACTGAAGCTTTCTTT. The gene calls are TRBV7-2 and TRBJ1-1; D gene unclear. V was trimmed by 1 base and J by 0 bases, leaving 9 bases between them. Germline V gene lookup returns CDR1 SGHTA and CDR2 FQGNSA. The CDR3 runs 15 residues.

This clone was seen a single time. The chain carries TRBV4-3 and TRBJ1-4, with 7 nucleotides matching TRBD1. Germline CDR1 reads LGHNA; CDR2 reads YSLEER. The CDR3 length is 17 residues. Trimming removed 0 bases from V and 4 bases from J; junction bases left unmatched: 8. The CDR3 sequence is CASSQDDRAEFNEKLFF. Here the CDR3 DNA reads TGCGCCAGCAGCCAAGATGACAGGGCGGAGTTTAATGAAAAACTGTTTTTT.